These T cell receptor beta chains were read from a single sample in a study of blood T cell repertoires in COVID-19. Profiled with immunoSEQ multiplex PCR; TCRdb holds only in-frame clones, not every one. The table lists about 480,000 clones, less than 90% of them singletons. The sequencing input was PBMCs or T cells enriched from blood (not recorded which). These receptors originate from a woman aged 60-75 years who had recovered from COVID-19. Both conserved end residues are part of each CDR3. Fields, in order: clone size, V gene, D gene, J gene, CDR3 DNA, CDR3 protein. The D gene is left open where the match is weak. Expanded clones are given a class, and other clones once, few, many or no size at all.

.,TRBV19,TRBD1,TRBJ1-4,TGTGCCAGTAGTGCCAGACAGGGGGACGGTGAAAAACTGTTTTTT,CASSARQGDGEKLFF
.,TRBV30,.,TRBJ2-7,TGTGCCTGGAGTCAAGGACACCCCTACGAGCAGTACTTC,CAWSQGHPYEQYF
.,TRBV9,TRBD2,TRBJ2-1,TGTGCCAGCAGCGTGCGCGGGGGGCCATACAATGAGCAGTTCTTC,CASSVRGGPYNEQFF
.,TRBV10-1,.,TRBJ1-5,TGCGCCAGCAGTTCTCCCTTTGGACACAATAGCAATCAGCCCCAGCATTTT,CASSSPFGHNSNQPQHF
once,TRBV7-9,.,TRBJ1-2,TGTGCCAGCAGCTTCGGAGGGGACTATGGCTACACCTTC,CASSFGGDYGYTF
.,TRBV27,TRBD1,TRBJ2-3,TGTGCCACCCGACGGGCAGGGGGCGCAGATACGCAGTATTTT,CATRRAGGADTQYF
.,TRBV6-5,.,TRBJ1-1,TGTGCCAGCAGTCTCCGGGGGGGTCGGTCTGAAGCTTTCTTT,CASSLRGGRSEAFF
.,TRBV27,TRBD1,TRBJ1-5,TGTGCCAGCAGTAAAATTGGGACAGGGGAAAATCAGCCCCAGCATTTT,CASSKIGTGENQPQHF
.,TRBV5-5,TRBD1,TRBJ2-5,TGTGCCAGCAGCTTGTTCACCACGGGACAGGGAGAGACCCAGTACTTC,CASSLFTTGQGETQYF
.,TRBV9,.,TRBJ1-2,TGTGCCAGCAGCGGCCTCTCAGGTGACGATGGCTACACCTTC,CASSGLSGDDGYTF
.,TRBV6-4,TRBD1,TRBJ1-2,TGTGCCAGCAGAGGAGACAGGGCAGGTGGCTACACCTTC,CASRGDRAGGYTF
.,TRBV12-5,.,TRBJ2-2,TGTGCTAGTGGTCGTTCTTTGACAAGTTGGGCCGGGGAGCTGTTTTTT,CASGRSLTSWAGELFF
.,TRBV2,.,TRBJ1-1,TGTGCCAGCAGTGAAAGGAGGGGCCAGATGAACACTGAAGCTTTCTTT,CASSERRGQMNTEAFF
.,TRBV24-1,.,TRBJ1-1,TGTGCCACAACACAGGGAGCGAACACTGAAGCTTTCTTT,CATTQGANTEAFF
.,TRBV18,.,TRBJ1-1,TGTGCCACCTCCCGGGGAGCCCGTATGAACACTGAAGCTTTCTTT,CATSRGARMNTEAFF
once,TRBV6-6,.,TRBJ1-1,TGTGCCAGCAGTTACGAGGGGGTGGGAATGAACACTGAAGCTTTCTTT,CASSYEGVGMNTEAFF
.,TRBV9,.,TRBJ2-2,TGTGCCAGCAGCCCTCGGACTGAGGGCACCGGGGAGCTGTTTTTT,CASSPRTEGTGELFF
.,TRBV27,.,TRBJ2-6,TGTGCCAGCAGTGCCTACAGGGCCAGCTCTGGGGCCAACGTCCTGACTTTC,CASSAYRASSGANVLTF
.,TRBV2,TRBD1,TRBJ1-2,TGTGCCAGCAGGGGGGACAGGACCTATGGCTACACCTTC,CASRGDRTYGYTF
.,TRBV10-3,TRBD2,TRBJ2-1,TGTGCCATCAGACCGACTAGCGGGAAAACCTACAATGAGCAGTTCTTC,CAIRPTSGKTYNEQFF
once,TRBV2,.,TRBJ1-1,TGTGCCAGCAGTGAATTAGAGGACACTGAAGCTTTCTTT,CASSELEDTEAFF
.,TRBV2,.,TRBJ2-7,TGTGCCAGCAGCCCGACAGGTTCGGTGAGTGAGCAGTACTTC,CASSPTGSVSEQYF
.,TRBV5-1,.,TRBJ1-5,TGCGCCAGCAGCTTGATGGGAGGGCAGCCCCAGCATTTT,CASSLMGGQPQHF
.,TRBV5-1,.,TRBJ1-4,TGCGCCAGCAGCTTGAGATTTCCGGGGGGCGCCGAGACTAATGAAAAACTGTTTTTT,CASSLRFPGGAETNEKLFF
.,TRBV19,TRBD1,TRBJ1-6,TGTGCCAGTAGTATAGTCGGGACAGCTAATTCACCCCTCCACTTT,CASSIVGTANSPLHF
.,TRBV29-1,TRBD1,TRBJ2-2,TGCAGCGTTGAGGTATGGACAGGGTCTGTAGGCGGCGGGGAGCTGTTTTTT,CSVEVWTGSVGGGELFF
.,TRBV11-2,.,TRBJ2-7,TGTGCCAGCAGCTTCCTGGACAGTTCCTACGAGCAGTACTTC,CASSFLDSSYEQYF
.,TRBV28,.,TRBJ1-5,TGTGCCAGCAGTTTTATGCAGGGCCCTCAGCCCCAGCATTTT,CASSFMQGPQPQHF
.,TRBV24-1,TRBD1,TRBJ2-2,TGTGCCACCAAAGGGCCGGGACAGGGAAACACCGGGGAGCTGTTTTTT,CATKGPGQGNTGELFF
.,TRBV7-8,TRBD1,TRBJ1-3,TGTGCCAGCAGCTTAAAAGGGGACAGGAAAAGCTTATCTGGAAACACCATATATTTT,CASSLKGDRKSLSGNTIYF
.,TRBV29-1,.,TRBJ2-7,TGCAGCGTCACTGACAGGTTTTCCTACGAGCAGTACTTC,CSVTDRFSYEQYF
.,TRBV7-2,TRBD2,TRBJ2-1,TGTGCCAGCAGCTTAGTGTCGGGGGGTCGCTACAATGAGCAGTTCTTC,CASSLVSGGRYNEQFF
once,TRBV11-2,.,TRBJ2-7,TGTGCCAGCAGCCCTAGGCGGGTAACCTACGAGCAGTACTTC,CASSPRRVTYEQYF
.,TRBV2,.,TRBJ2-3,TGTGCCAGCAGTGACCAGGGTCTCACAGATACGCAGTATTTT,CASSDQGLTDTQYF
.,TRBV18,.,TRBJ1-3,TGTGCCAGCTCGCAACAGGGTCCTGGAAACACCATATATTTT,CASSQQGPGNTIYF
.,TRBV7-9,TRBD1,TRBJ2-3,TGTGCCAGCAGCATACCGGGACAGGCTTCCACAGATACGCAGTATTTT,CASSIPGQASTDTQYF
.,TRBV19,.,TRBJ2-1,TGTGCCAGTAGTATAAGAGCCGGTTTTCGGGACAATGAGCAGTTCTTC,CASSIRAGFRDNEQFF
.,TRBV27,.,TRBJ1-5,TGTGCCAGCAGTTTCAGACATAATCCCTTCGACGGCAATCAGCCCCAGCATTTT,CASSFRHNPFDGNQPQHF
.,TRBV11-3,TRBD2,TRBJ2-2,TGTGCCAGCAGCTTGGGACTAGCGGGGGGGCGGGAGCTGTTTTTT,CASSLGLAGGRELFF
.,TRBV27,.,TRBJ1-4,TGTGCCAGCAGGGGGGGAACTAATGAAAAACTGTTTTTT,CASRGGTNEKLFF
.,TRBV5-1,TRBD2,TRBJ2-1,TGCGCCAGCAGCACCGGACTAGCGGGGGGGCTAGATGAGCAGTTCTTC,CASSTGLAGGLDEQFF
.,TRBV5-1,TRBD1,TRBJ1-2,TGCGCCAGCGTTGGGGGGGACAGGCGTCTTGGCTACACCTTC,CASVGGDRRLGYTF
.,TRBV7-2,.,TRBJ1-2,TGTGCCAGCAGCTTAGTCTCGGCGGCTAACTATGGCTACACCTTC,CASSLVSAANYGYTF
.,TRBV4-1,TRBD2,TRBJ2-1,TGCGCCAGCAGTTCGGGACTAGCGGGGAATGAGCAGTTCTTC,CASSSGLAGNEQFF
.,TRBV9,.,TRBJ1-1,TGTGCCAGCAGCGCGGCAGGGTACACTGAAGCTTTCTTT,CASSAAGYTEAFF
.,TRBV28,TRBD1,TRBJ1-2,TGTGCCAGCTTAATCCTCCTAGGGGGCATAGTCGATGGCTACACCTTC,CASLILLGGIVDGYTF
.,TRBV12-5,.,TRBJ1-6,TGTGCTAGTGGTCAGGGGCCTGTAGGATCACCCCTCCACTTT,CASGQGPVGSPLHF
.,TRBV6-5,.,TRBJ2-5,TGTGCCAGCGGTAGGGCGGGGACCCAAGAGACCCAGTACTTC,CASGRAGTQETQYF
.,TRBV7-9,.,TRBJ2-3,TGTGCCAGCAGTCAAGCGCTCGATACGCAGTATTTT,CASSQALDTQYF
.,TRBV6-1,.,TRBJ1-6,TGTGCCAGCAGTGAGGGAGTAGATTCACCCCTCCACTTT,CASSEGVDSPLHF
few,TRBV18,.,TRBJ2-2,TGTGCCAGCTCACAGGGACACCTGGGGAACACCGGGGAGCTGTTTTTT,CASSQGHLGNTGELFF
.,TRBV2,.,TRBJ1-4,TGTGCCAGCAGTTGGCTCGCAAATGAAAAACTGTTTTTT,CASSWLANEKLFF
once,TRBV12-5,.,TRBJ2-3,TGTGCTAGTGGCCCCTCTAGGAGCACAGATACGCAGTATTTT,CASGPSRSTDTQYF